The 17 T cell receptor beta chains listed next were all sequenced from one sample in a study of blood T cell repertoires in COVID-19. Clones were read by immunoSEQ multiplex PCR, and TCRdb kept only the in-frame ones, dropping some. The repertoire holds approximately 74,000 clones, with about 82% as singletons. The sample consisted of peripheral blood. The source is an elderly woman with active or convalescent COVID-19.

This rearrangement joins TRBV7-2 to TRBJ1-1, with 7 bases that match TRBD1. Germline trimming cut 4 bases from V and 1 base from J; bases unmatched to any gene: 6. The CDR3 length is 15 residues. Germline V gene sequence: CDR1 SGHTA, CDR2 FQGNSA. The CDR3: CASSSDRVSNTEAFF. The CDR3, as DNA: TGTGCCAGCAGCTCCGACAGGGTGTCGAACACTGAAGCTTTCTTT.

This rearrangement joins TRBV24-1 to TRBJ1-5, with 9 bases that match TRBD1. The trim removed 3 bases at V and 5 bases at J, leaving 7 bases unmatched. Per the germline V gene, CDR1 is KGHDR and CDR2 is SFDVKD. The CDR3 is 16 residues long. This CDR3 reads CATSDAGTGLHQPQHF. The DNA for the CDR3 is TGTGCCACCAGTGATGCCGGGACAGGGCTACATCAGCCCCAGCATTTT.

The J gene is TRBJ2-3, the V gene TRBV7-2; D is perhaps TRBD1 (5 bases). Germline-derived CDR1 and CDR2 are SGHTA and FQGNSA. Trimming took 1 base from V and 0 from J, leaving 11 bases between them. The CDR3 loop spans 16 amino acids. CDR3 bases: TGTGCCAGCAGCTTAGGTCCAGGACAAAGCACAGATACGCAGTATTTT. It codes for CASSLGPGQSTDTQYF.

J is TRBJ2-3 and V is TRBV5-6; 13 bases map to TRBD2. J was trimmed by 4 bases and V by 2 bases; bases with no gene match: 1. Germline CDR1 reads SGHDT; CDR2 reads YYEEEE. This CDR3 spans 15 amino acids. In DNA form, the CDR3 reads TGTGCCAGCAGCTTCGGACTAGCGGGAGCAGATACGCAGTATTTT. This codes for CASSFGLAGADTQYF.

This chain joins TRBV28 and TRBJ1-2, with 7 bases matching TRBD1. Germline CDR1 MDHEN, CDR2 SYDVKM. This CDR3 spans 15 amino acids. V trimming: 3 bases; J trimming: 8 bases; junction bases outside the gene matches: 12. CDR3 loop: CASSFFDRESHGYTF. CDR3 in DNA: TGTGCCAGCAGTTTTTTCGACAGGGAGAGCCACGGCTACACCTTC.

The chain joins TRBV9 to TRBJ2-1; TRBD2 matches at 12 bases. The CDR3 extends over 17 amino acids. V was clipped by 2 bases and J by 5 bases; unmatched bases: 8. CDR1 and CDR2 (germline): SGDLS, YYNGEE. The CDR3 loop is CASSVYSLAGGNNEQFF. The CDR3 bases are TGTGCCAGCAGCGTTTACTCGCTAGCGGGAGGGAACAATGAGCAGTTCTTC.

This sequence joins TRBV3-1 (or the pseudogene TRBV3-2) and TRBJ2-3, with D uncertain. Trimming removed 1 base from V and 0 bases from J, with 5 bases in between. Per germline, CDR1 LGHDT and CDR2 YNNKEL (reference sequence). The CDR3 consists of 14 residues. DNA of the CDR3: TGTGCCAGCAGCCAAGGCCGGAGCACAGATACGCAGTATTTT. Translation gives CASSQGRSTDTQYF.

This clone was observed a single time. CDR3 protein: CASSSRAGGREPQHF. CDR3 bases: TGTGCCAGCTCCTCGCGTGCGGGGGGAAGAGAGCCCCAGCATTTT. The chain recombines TRBV4-2 with TRBJ1-5; TRBD1 is a possible D gene (5 bases). V dropped 8 bases and J dropped 8 bases, with 22 bases sitting between them. The length of the CDR3 is 15 residues. Looked up from germline, CDR1 is LGHNA and CDR2 is YNFKEQ.

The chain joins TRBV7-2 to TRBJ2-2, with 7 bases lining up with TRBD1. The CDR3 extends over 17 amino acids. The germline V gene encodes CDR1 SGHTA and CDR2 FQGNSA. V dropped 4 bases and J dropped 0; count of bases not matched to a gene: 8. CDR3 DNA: TGTGCCAGCAGCTCGAACCGAGACAGGGCGAACACCGGGGAGCTGTTTTTT. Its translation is CASSSNRDRANTGELFF.

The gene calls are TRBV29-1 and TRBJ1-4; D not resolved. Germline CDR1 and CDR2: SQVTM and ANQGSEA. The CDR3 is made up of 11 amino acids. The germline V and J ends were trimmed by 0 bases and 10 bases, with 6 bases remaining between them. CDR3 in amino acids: CSVEDYRKLFF. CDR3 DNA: TGCAGCGTTGAAGACTATAGAAAACTGTTTTTT.

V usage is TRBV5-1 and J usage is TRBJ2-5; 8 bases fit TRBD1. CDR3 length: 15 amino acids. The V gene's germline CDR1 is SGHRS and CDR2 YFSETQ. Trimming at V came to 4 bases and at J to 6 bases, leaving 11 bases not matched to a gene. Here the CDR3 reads CASSAAGQGLKTQYF. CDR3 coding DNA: TGCGCCAGCAGCGCCGCCGGACAGGGCTTAAAGACCCAGTACTTC.

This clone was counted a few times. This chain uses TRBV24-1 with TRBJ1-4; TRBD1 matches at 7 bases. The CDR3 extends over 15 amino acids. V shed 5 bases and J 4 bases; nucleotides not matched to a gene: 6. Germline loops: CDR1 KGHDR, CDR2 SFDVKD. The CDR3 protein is CATSGRDSGNEKLFF. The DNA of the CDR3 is TGTGCCACCAGTGGACGGGACAGTGGTAATGAAAAACTGTTTTTT.

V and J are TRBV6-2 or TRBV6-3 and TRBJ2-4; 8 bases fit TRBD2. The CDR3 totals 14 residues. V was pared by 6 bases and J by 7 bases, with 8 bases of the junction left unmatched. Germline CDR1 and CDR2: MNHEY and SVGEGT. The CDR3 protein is CASSSSGTSNIQYF. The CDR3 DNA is TGTGCCAGCAGCTCCTCTGGGACTAGTAACATTCAGTACTTC.

CDR3 protein: CASSSWTADQPQHF. The DNA of the CDR3 is TGTGCCAGCAGCTCCTGGACTGCTGATCAGCCCCAGCATTTT. V gene TRBV7-2 combines with J gene TRBJ1-5; D call uncertain. The V gene lost 4 bases and the J gene lost 5 bases, with 12 bases spanning the gap. The CDR3 is 14 residues long. Germline CDR1 reads SGHTA; CDR2 reads FQGNSA. Using reference TRBV7-2 and TRBJ1-5 for the parts outside the CDR3, the full variable domain is GAGVSQSPSNKVTEKGKDVELRCDPISGHTALYWYRQSLGQGLEFLIYFQGNSAPDKSGLPSDRFSAERTGGSVSTLTIQRTQQEDSAVYLCASSSWTADQPQHFGDGTRLSIL.

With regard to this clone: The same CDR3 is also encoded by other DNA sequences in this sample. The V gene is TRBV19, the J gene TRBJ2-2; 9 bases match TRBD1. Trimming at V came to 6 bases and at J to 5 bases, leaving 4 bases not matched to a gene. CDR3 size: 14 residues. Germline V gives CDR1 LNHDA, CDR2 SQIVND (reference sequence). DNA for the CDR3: TGTGCCAGTAGACCGGGACAGGGTACCGGGGAGCTGTTTTTT. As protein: CASRPGQGTGELFF.

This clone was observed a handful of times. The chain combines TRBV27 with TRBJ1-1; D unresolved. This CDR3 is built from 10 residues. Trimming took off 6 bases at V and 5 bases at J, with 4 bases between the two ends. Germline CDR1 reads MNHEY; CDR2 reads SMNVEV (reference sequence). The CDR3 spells CASRRTEAFF. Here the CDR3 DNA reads TGTGCCAGCAGACGGACTGAAGCTTTCTTT.

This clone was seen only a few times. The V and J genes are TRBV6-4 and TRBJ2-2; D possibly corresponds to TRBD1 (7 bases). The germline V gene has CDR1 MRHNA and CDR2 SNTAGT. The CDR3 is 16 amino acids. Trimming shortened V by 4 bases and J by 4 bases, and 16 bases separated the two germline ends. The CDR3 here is CASSVFAGGSTGELFF. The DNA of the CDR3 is TGTGCCAGCAGTGTCTTTGCAGGGGGGTCCACCGGGGAGCTGTTTTTT.